This T cell receptor beta chain was captured in a study of cytomegalovirus exposure and HLA in healthy donors. The validation cohort, a group of some 120 subjects, included the donors and was separate from the roughly 720-subject first cohort. With V trimmed by 3 bases and J by 7 bases, 9 bases remained unmatched. Germline assignment: CDR1 LNHDA and CDR2 SQIVND (reference sequence). CDR3 length equals 15 residues. About this clone: No antigen is known for it.

Sequencing was performed with immunoSEQ multiplex PCR; in TCRdb, only in-frame clones are kept and a portion is missing. The sample lists 65,000 to 100,000 clones; roughly 93% were seen once. Study conclusions and caveats: The tendency of first-cohort TCR clusters to co-occur in the 110 or so validation repertoires emerged from a later analysis. A few CMV-associated chains proved CMV antigen-specific in vitro.

Sequencing was carried out using PBMCs. V usage is TRBV19 and J usage is TRBJ1-5; 7 bases map to TRBD1. This receptor was taken from a woman under 40 in good health and CMV-seronegative. The chain's CDR3 is CASSIGERGRQPQHF. The CDR3 nucleotides read TGTGCCAGTAGTATTGGGGAGAGGGGGCGACAGCCCCAGCATTTT. The full variable domain, with the rest looked up from reference TRBV19 and TRBJ1-5, is DGGITQSPKYLFRKEGQNVTLSCEQNLNHDAMYWYRQDPGQGLRLIYYSQIVNDFQKGDIAEGYSVSREKKESFPLTVTSAQKNPTAFYLCASSIGERGRQPQHFGDGTRLSIL.